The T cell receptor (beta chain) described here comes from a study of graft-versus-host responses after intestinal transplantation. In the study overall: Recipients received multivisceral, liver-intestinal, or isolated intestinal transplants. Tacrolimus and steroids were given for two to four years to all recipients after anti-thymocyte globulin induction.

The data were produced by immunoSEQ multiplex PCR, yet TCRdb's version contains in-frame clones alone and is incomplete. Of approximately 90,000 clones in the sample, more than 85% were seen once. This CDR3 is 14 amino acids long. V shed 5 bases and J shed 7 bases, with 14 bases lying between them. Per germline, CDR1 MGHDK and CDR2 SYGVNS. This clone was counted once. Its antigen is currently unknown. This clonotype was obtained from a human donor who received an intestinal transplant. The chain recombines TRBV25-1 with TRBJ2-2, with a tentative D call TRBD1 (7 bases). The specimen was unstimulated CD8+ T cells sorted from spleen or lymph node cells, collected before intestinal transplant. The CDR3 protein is CASSPQGGDGELFF. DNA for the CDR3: TGTGCCAGCAGTCCCCAGGGGGGCGACGGGGAGCTGTTTTTT.